Sequencing of this T cell receptor beta chain was carried out in a study of blood T cell repertoires in COVID-19. Study-wide background: Sites in the United States, Italy and Spain provided acute and convalescent COVID-19 samples. The analysed material was cDNA or gDNA that came from T cells, B-cell-depleted T cells, or PBMCs.

How the authors handled the data: Amplification with reference gene primers provided the estimates of nucleated cell counts. Using immunoSEQ multiplex PCR, the repertoire was profiled, and TCRdb retains in-frame clones only, with some absent. Clonal size and the V and J genes are those of that table, whereas D and trimming came from the DNA. Of 250,000 to 300,000 clones listed, roughly 86% are singletons. Sequencing was carried out using peripheral blood. This clonotype was obtained from a man between 18 and 29 years old with active or convalescent COVID-19.

The chain's CDR3 is CASSVVHGTGELFF. CDR3 DNA: TGTGCCAGCAGCGTAGTTCACGGTACCGGGGAGCTGTTTTTT. V usage is TRBV9 and J usage is TRBJ2-2, with D uncertain. Germline V gives CDR1 SGDLS, CDR2 YYNGEE. Deletions cut 0 bases from V and 5 bases from J, with 8 bases between. This CDR3 comprises 14 residues. The variable domain in full, completed from reference TRBV9 and TRBJ2-2, reads DSGVTQTPKHLITATGQRVTLRCSPRSGDLSVYWYQQSLDQGLQFLIQYYNGEERAKGNILERFSAQQFPDLHSELNLSSLELGDSALYFCASSVVHGTGELFFGEGSRLTVL.